This TCR beta chain is from a study of cytotoxic CD8 clonotypes in ibrutinib-treated CLL. Study-wide context: The patients, under 13 relapsed/refractory and fewer than 16 treatment-naive, included 17 who were IGHV unmutated. General observations from the study: Increased clonality at ibrutinib response gave way to a return toward baseline at progression. Public clonotypes were rare and shrank or held steady on treatment.

Concerning this clone itself: Its specificity is unknown.

Germline V gene lookup returns CDR1 SGDLS and CDR2 YYNGEE. This CDR3 is 14 amino acids long. Trimming took off 3 bases at V and 2 bases at J, with 12 bases between the two ends. Profiling relied on immunoSEQ multiplex PCR, and the TCRdb table lists in-frame clones only, not all of them. The sample has under 150,000 clones; 85% to 95% are singletons. V and J are TRBV9 and TRBJ2-7; D is tentatively TRBD1 or TRBD2 (5 bases each). This sequence originates from a human donor with chronic lymphocytic leukemia. The material was PBMCs, obtained after 12 months of ibrutinib treatment. The CDR3 spells CASSGGTGTYEQYF. CDR3 bases: TGTGCCAGCAGCGGGGGGACGGGAACCTACGAGCAGTACTTC.